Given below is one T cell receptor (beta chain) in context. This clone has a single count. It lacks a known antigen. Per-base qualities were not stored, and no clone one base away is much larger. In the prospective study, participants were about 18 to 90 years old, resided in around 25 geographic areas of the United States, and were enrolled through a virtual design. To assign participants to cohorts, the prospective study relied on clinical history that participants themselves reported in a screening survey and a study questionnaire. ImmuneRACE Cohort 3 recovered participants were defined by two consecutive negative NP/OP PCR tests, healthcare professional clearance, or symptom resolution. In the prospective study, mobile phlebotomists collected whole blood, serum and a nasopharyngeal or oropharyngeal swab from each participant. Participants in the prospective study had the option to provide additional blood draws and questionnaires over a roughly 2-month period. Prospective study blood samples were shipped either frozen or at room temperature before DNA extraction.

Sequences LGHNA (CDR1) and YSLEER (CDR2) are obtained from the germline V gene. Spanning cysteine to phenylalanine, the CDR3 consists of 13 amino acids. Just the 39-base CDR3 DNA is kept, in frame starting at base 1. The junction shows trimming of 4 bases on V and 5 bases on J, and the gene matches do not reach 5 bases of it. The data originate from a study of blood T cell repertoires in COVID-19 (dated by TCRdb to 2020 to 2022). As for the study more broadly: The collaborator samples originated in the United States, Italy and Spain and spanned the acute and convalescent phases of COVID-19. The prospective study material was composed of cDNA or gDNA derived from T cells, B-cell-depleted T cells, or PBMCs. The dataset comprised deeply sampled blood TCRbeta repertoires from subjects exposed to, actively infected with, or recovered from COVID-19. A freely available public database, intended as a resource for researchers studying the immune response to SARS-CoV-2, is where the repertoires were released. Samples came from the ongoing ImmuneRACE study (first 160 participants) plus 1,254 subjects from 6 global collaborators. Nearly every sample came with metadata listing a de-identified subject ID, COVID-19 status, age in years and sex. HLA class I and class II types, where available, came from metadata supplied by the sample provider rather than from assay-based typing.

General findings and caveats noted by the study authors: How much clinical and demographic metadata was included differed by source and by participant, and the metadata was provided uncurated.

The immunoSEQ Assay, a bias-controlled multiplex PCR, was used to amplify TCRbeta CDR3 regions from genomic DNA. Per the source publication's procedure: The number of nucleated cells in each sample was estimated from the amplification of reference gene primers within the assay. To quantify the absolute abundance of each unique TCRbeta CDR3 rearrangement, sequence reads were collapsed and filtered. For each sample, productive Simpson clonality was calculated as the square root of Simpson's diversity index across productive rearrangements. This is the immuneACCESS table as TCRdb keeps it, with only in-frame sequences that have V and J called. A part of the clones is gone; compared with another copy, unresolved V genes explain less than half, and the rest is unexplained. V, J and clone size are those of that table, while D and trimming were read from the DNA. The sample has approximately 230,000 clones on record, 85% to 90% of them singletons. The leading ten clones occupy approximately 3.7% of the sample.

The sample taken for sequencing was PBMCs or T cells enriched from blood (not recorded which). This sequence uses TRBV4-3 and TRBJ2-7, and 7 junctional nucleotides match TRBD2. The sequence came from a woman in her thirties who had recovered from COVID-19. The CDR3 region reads CASSRLGGDEQYF. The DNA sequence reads TGCGCCAGCAGCCGCCTTGGGGGGGACGAGCAGTACTTC.